Listed below are T cell receptor beta chains from one sample, sequenced in a study of cytomegalovirus exposure and HLA in healthy donors. The table came from immunoSEQ multiplex PCR; TCRdb's copy has only in-frame clones and leaves some out. The sample shows approximately 180,000 clones, 70% to 85% of them seen only once. Sequencing input: PBMCs. Every receptor here comes from a human donor in good health. The CDR3 runs from the conserved cysteine through the conserved F or W. Each record gives: clone size, V gene, D gene, J gene, CDR3 DNA, CDR3 protein. A D gene is named only where the DNA matches it firmly. Size is stated for part of the rows, as once, few or many counts, or as a class when the clone is expanded.

.	TRBV9	.	TRBJ1-4	TGTGCCAGCAGCCAGACCCGGACAGTTCCCGCAACTAATGAAAAACTGTTTTTT	CASSQTRTVPATNEKLFF
.	TRBV6-5	TRBD1	TRBJ2-2	TGTGCCAGCAGTTCCGGGACAGCAGCCACCGGGGAGCTGTTTTTT	CASSSGTAATGELFF
.	TRBV5-1	TRBD1	TRBJ1-4	TGCGCCAGCGGGACAGGTGCAACTAATGAAAAACTGTTTTTT	CASGTGATNEKLFF
.	TRBV27	.	TRBJ1-6	TGTGCCAGCAGAAATATAGACGGGTTAGATTCACCCCTCCACTTT	CASRNIDGLDSPLHF
few	TRBV29-1	.	TRBJ1-2	TGCAGCGTTGAAGATCTTAGAAGTGCGGGAGGATTTGGCGGCTACACCTTC	CSVEDLRSAGGFGGYTF
.	TRBV29-1	.	TRBJ1-2	TGCAGCGCAGACAGCGCTAACTATGGCTACACCTTC	CSADSANYGYTF
.	TRBV5-1	TRBD1	TRBJ2-1	TGCGCCAGCAGCTTGTTTGGGACAGGGGACAATGAGCAGTTCTTC	CASSLFGTGDNEQFF
.	TRBV9	.	TRBJ1-6	TGTGCCAGCAGCGCCTCGGGTTCACCCCTCCACTTT	CASSASGSPLHF
.	TRBV5-1	TRBD1	TRBJ2-7	TGCGCCAGCAGCTTGGCCTTGACAGGGTACGAGCAGTACTTC	CASSLALTGYEQYF
.	TRBV4-3	.	TRBJ2-7	TGCGCCAGCAGCCAAGAAATTACTAGCACGTACGAGCAGTACTTC	CASSQEITSTYEQYF
.	TRBV18	TRBD2	TRBJ2-5	TGTGCCAGCTCACCGGGAGGGGTCGGGGAGACCCAGTACTTC	CASSPGGVGETQYF
.	TRBV5-5	.	TRBJ2-2	TGTGCCAGCACCCCAAACAGGGTTTCCACCGGGGAGCTGTTTTTT	CASTPNRVSTGELFF
.	TRBV11-2	.	TRBJ2-1	TGTGCCAGCAGCCCTCCGGGGCGGTTGGGGGGCAATGAGCAGTTCTTC	CASSPPGRLGGNEQFF
.	TRBV9	TRBD2	TRBJ2-2	TGTGCCAGCAGCGTAGCACTAGCGGTGATCACCGGGGAGCTGTTTTTT	CASSVALAVITGELFF
.	TRBV6-5	.	TRBJ1-2	TGTGCCAGCAGAACCGAGGGGGGGACTAACTATGGCTACACCTTC	CASRTEGGTNYGYTF
.	TRBV6-1	.	TRBJ1-1	TGTGCCAGCAGTGAGGACGGGGGAAACTCCGGGAACACTGAAGCTTTCTTT	CASSEDGGNSGNTEAFF
once	TRBV27	TRBD1	TRBJ1-1	TGTGCCAGCGAACGGACAGGTTCGGGCACTGAAGCTTTCTTT	CASERTGSGTEAFF
.	TRBV7-7	.	TRBJ2-1	TGTGCTAGCAGCTTAGGAGGGAAAGGTGAGCAGTTCTTC	CASSLGGKGEQFF